These 4 T cell receptor beta chains came from one sample sequenced in a study of beta chain features in type 1 diabetes. The study's findings and limits: There was a moderate but significant shortening of TCRB CDR3s in all four CD4+ subsets of Type 1 diabetes patients.

Their cognate antigens are unknown. Reverse transcribing all isolated RNA meant expressed TCRB transcripts were sequenced. Using immunoSEQ multiplex PCR, the repertoire was profiled, and TCRdb retains in-frame clones only, with some absent. Here the sample spans 95,000 to 150,000 clones, roughly 15% being singletons. The sequenced material came from central memory CD4+ T cells from blood. The receptor source for this set is a man aged 25-45 years with type 1 diabetes.

The chain couples TRBV4-1 to TRBJ2-1, with 7 positions matching TRBD2. The CDR3 is 15 amino acids. V lost 0 bases and J lost 11; bases outside the gene matches: 10. Germline V CDR1 and CDR2: MGHRA, YSYEKL. The CDR3 reads CASSQDEPLAAKQFF. CDR3 coding DNA: TGCGCCAGCAGCCAAGATGAGCCGCTAGCGGCTAAGCAGTTCTTC.

This clone showed up many times. The gene calls are TRBV6-5 and TRBJ1-1; D is ambiguous. V dropped 7 bases and J dropped 0 bases, with 3 bases sitting between them. The CDR3 has 11 residues. CDR1 and CDR2 from the germline V gene are MNHEY and SVGAGI. The CDR3 region has the DNA TGTGCCAGCATGTTGAACACTGAAGCTTTCTTT. Translation gives CASMLNTEAFF.

A few counts support this clone. This rearrangement joins TRBV7-3 to TRBJ2-3, with D unclear. The CDR3 extends over 12 amino acids. Germline lookup yields CDR1 SGHTA and CDR2 FQGTGA. V dropped 4 bases and J dropped 6 bases, with 8 bases sitting between them. The CDR3 loop reads CASSYLGDTQYF. CDR3 nucleotides: TGTGCCAGCAGCTACTTGGGGGATACGCAGTATTTT.

J is TRBJ2-2 and V is TRBV30; D is possibly TRBD1 (6 bases). CDR3 size: 14 residues. CDR1 and CDR2 from the germline V gene are GTSNPN and SVGIG (reference sequence). Trimming stripped 3 bases from V and 1 base from J, with 9 bases between. CDR3 residues: CAWRIQGNTGELFF. The CDR3 DNA reads TGTGCCTGGAGGATACAGGGGAACACCGGGGAGCTGTTTTTT.